These 28 T cell receptor beta chains share one sample of origin, sequenced in a study of blood T cell repertoires in COVID-19. TCRdb keeps only in-frame clones here, not all; method: immunoSEQ multiplex PCR. The sample holds 90,000 to 100,000 clones; approximately 89% are singletons and the top ten take 10% to 13%. The sample comprised peripheral blood. The receptors here all came from a man aged 45-60 years with acute or convalescent COVID-19.

The chain carries TRBV6-5 and TRBJ2-2, with 9 nucleotides matching TRBD2. CDR1 and CDR2 (germline): MNHEY, SVGAGI. The CDR3 length is 14 residues. The trim removed 10 bases at V and 5 bases at J, leaving 8 bases unmatched. The CDR3 DNA reads TGTGCCACCGAGAGGCTAGCGGGAACCGGGGAGCTGTTTTTT. The encoded protein is CATERLAGTGELFF.

The chain couples TRBV4-1 to TRBJ2-2; possibly TRBD1 for D (5 bases). The CDR3 consists of 15 residues. The V end lost 2 bases, the J end lost 11 bases, and 18 bases lay between the germline ends. Germline values: CDR1 MGHRA, CDR2 YSYEKL. CDR3 protein: CASSQLGIGASELFF. Written as DNA, the CDR3 is TGCGCCAGCAGCCAATTAGGAATAGGGGCGAGTGAGCTGTTTTTT.

CDR3 in amino acids: CASTLDVATGELFF. CDR3 bases: TGTGCCAGCACCCTCGATGTGGCCACCGGGGAGCTGTTTTTT. This chain joins TRBV7-9 and TRBJ2-2; D gene unclear. The germline V gene has CDR1 SEHNR and CDR2 FQNEAQ (reference sequence). This CDR3 is 14 amino acids long. V was cut by 7 bases and J by 4 bases, with 13 bases left in between.

This clone appeared once. In DNA, the CDR3 is TGTGCCAGCGGAGAGACATATGGGACTAGCGGGACCGGGGAGCTGTTTTTT. It yields the protein CASGETYGTSGTGELFF. V is TRBV3-1 (or the pseudogene TRBV3-2) and J is TRBJ2-2; TRBD2 agrees at 12 bases. The germline CDR1 and CDR2 sequences are LGHDT and YNNKEL (reference sequence). The CDR3 length is 17 residues. Trimming took 8 bases from V and 5 from J; bases not matched to a gene: 12.

This chain links TRBV27 with TRBJ2-7; D unclear. The germline CDR1 and CDR2 sequences are MNHEY and SMNVEV (reference sequence). The V end lost 2 bases, the J end lost 6 bases, and 14 bases lay between the germline ends. The CDR3 covers 14 residues. CDR3 sequence: CASSLVQNQVEQYF. CDR3 sequence (DNA): TGTGCCAGCAGTTTAGTGCAGAATCAGGTCGAGCAGTACTTC.

The rearrangement uses TRBV6-5 and TRBJ2-1; 8 bases fit TRBD2. This CDR3 has 14 amino acids. Germline-derived CDR1 and CDR2 are MNHEY and SVGAGI. Trimming cost V 6 bases and J 7 bases; bases outside gene matches: 8. Written as DNA, the CDR3 is TGTGCCAGCAGGCCCGGGACTAGGGTAAATGAGCAGTTCTTC. It specifies CASRPGTRVNEQFF.

The V gene is TRBV5-1, the J gene TRBJ2-5; 10 bases agree with TRBD2. The J segment lost 6 bases and the V segment lost 4 bases, leaving 12 bases of the junction unmatched. The CDR3 runs 16 residues. Germline V gives CDR1 SGHRS, CDR2 YFSETQ. The CDR3 DNA is TGCGCCAGCAGCACGGACTTGACTAGCGGGTTACAGACCCAGTACTTC. Translation: CASSTDLTSGLQTQYF.

This clone has only one observation. The CDR3 DNA reads as TGTGCCACCAGCGAAAAGGGACAGGGTGGGAATACGCAGTATTTT. Translating gives CATSEKGQGGNTQYF. The J gene is TRBJ2-3, the V gene TRBV24-1, with 9 bases identical to TRBD1. This CDR3 has 15 amino acids. Losses at the gene ends were 7 bases for V and 7 bases for J; bases not matched to a gene: 11. Germline V gene data show CDR1 as KGHDR and CDR2 as SFDVKD.

This clone was counted once. This chain joins TRBV6-5 and TRBJ1-1, with 8 nucleotides matching TRBD1. Germline V gives CDR1 MNHEY, CDR2 SVGAGI. This CDR3 has 15 residues. J lost 5 bases, V lost 5 bases, and 10 bases had no gene match. Written as DNA, the CDR3 is TGTGCCAGCAGTCGAACCGGACAGGGTGAGACTGAAGCTTTCTTT. Amino acid sequence: CASSRTGQGETEAFF.

The chain recombines TRBV5-4 with TRBJ2-5, with 8 bases fitting TRBD2. Germline V CDR1 and CDR2: SGHNT, YYREEE (reference sequence). The CDR3 covers 15 residues. The V segment lost 1 base and the J segment 1 base; nucleotides outside the gene matches: 3. CDR3 region: CASSLRLAGQETQYF. Here the CDR3 DNA reads TGTGCCAGCAGCTTGCGCCTAGCGGGCCAAGAGACCCAGTACTTC. Supplemented by reference TRBV5-4 and TRBJ2-5, the full variable domain reads ETGVTQSPTHLIKTRGQQVTLRCSSQSGHNTVSWYQQALGQGPQFIFQYYREEENGRGNFPPRFSGLQFPNYSSELNVNALELDDSALYLCASSLRLAGQETQYFGPGTRLLVL.

The chain employs TRBV27 and TRBJ2-1; D gene uncertain. CDR1 is MNHEY and CDR2 is SMNVEV in the germline V gene (reference sequence). This CDR3 spans 14 amino acids. V shed 5 bases and J shed 8 bases, with 16 bases lying between them. CDR3 sequence reads: CASSPPGPEDEQFF. The CDR3 region has the DNA TGTGCCAGCAGTCCCCCGGGTCCTGAGGATGAGCAGTTCTTC.

The rearrangement uses TRBV12-3 or TRBV12-4 and TRBJ2-2; possible D gene TRBD1, 5 bases. This CDR3 has 13 residues. V dropped 6 bases and J dropped 4 bases, with 9 bases sitting between them. The CDR3 spells CASRARATGELFF. The CDR3 nucleotides read TGTGCCAGCAGGGCCAGGGCCACCGGGGAGCTGTTTTTT.

The CDR3 sequence: CASSSLTGHSYEQYF. The CDR3 DNA is TGCGCCAGCAGCTCGCTGACAGGGCATTCCTACGAGCAGTACTTC. The rearrangement joins TRBV5-1 to TRBJ2-7, with TRBD1 identical over 7 bases. This CDR3 region has 15 residues. CDR1 and CDR2 from the germline V gene are SGHRS and YFSETQ. V was pared by 3 bases and J by 1 base, with 7 bases of the junction left unmatched.

This chain connects TRBV21-1 to TRBJ1-1; TRBD1, the table's D call, lacks a check against the DNA. TRBV21-1 is tagged as a pseudogene. The CDR3 is made up of 15 amino acids. CDR3 in amino acids: CASSFYSSMNTEAFF. The CDR3 region has the DNA TGTGCCAGCAGCTTCTACAGCTCCATGAACACTGAAGCTTTCTTT.

This chain joins TRBV7-2 and TRBJ2-2, with 7 bases matching TRBD1. There are 16 residues in the CDR3. V trimming: 4 bases; J trimming: 5 bases; junction bases outside the gene matches: 10. The germline V gene has CDR1 SGHTA and CDR2 FQGNSA. CDR3: CASSSLRRQGTGELFF. CDR3 in DNA: TGTGCCAGCAGCTCTCTCCGGAGACAGGGAACCGGGGAGCTGTTTTTT.

V and J are TRBV3-1 (or the pseudogene TRBV3-2) and TRBJ1-2; no firm D call. Trimming stripped 2 bases from V and 5 bases from J, with 3 bases between. This CDR3 contains 11 residues. Germline V gene data show CDR1 as LGHDT and CDR2 as YNNKEL (reference sequence). DNA for the CDR3: TGTGCCAGCAGCCAACGTTATGGCTACACCTTC. This sequence encodes CASSQRYGYTF.

The V and J genes are TRBV12-3 or TRBV12-4 and TRBJ1-1; TRBD1 agrees at 7 bases. The CDR3 runs to 13 residues. J lost 2 bases, V lost 6 bases, and 3 bases had no gene match. The DNA for the CDR3 is TGTGCCAGCAGGGACAGGCGAAACACTGAAGCTTTCTTT. Protein: CASRDRRNTEAFF.

This clone was counted once. The chain recombines TRBV5-1 with TRBJ2-1; no clear D gene. Trimming cost V 2 bases and J 8 bases, with 14 bases left between them. The germline gives CDR1 SGHRS, CDR2 YFSETQ. The CDR3 length is 14 residues. The CDR3 nucleotides are TGCGCCAGCAGCTTTGAATCTAGTCGACATGAGCAGTTCTTC. The encoded protein is CASSFESSRHEQFF.

The DNA for the CDR3 is TGTGCCAGCAGCTCCCACAGGGTACGAGTGTCTGAAGCTTTCTTT. Amino acids: CASSSHRVRVSEAFF. The chain employs TRBV11-1 and TRBJ1-1; weak D call: TRBD1 (6 bases). V lost 4 bases and J lost 6, with 18 bases in between. CDR3 length equals 15 residues. Germline loops: CDR1 SGHAT, CDR2 FQDESV (reference sequence). The whole variable domain, remainder taken from reference TRBV11-1 and TRBJ1-1, is EAEVAQSPRYKITEKSQAVAFWCDPISGHATLYWYRQILGQGPELLVQFQDESVVDDSQLPKDRFSAERLKGVDSTLKIQPAELGDSAMYLCASSSHRVRVSEAFFGQGTRLTVV.

The CDR3 loop reads CASRPGQGLLGGYTF. CDR3 bases: TGTGCCAGCAGACCGGGACAGGGTTTGCTGGGGGGCTACACCTTC. The V gene is TRBV6-5, the J gene TRBJ1-2; 9 bases fit TRBD1. The CDR3 totals 15 residues. Trimming removed 6 bases from V and 8 bases from J; junction bases left unmatched: 13. Looked up from germline, CDR1 is MNHEY and CDR2 is SVGAGI.

This chain links TRBV18 with TRBJ2-2; 10 positions match TRBD1. This CDR3 contains 15 residues. Germline CDR1 KGHSH, CDR2 LQKENI. After removal of 4 bases from V and 6 bases from J, the junction contained 5 bases not matched to a gene. Here the CDR3 DNA reads TGTGCCAGCTCACTTGACAGGGGGCTGGCCGGGGAGCTGTTTTTT. As protein: CASSLDRGLAGELFF.

The chain couples TRBV25-1 to TRBJ2-3; 10 bases line up with TRBD1. V was clipped by 4 bases and J by 1 base; unmatched bases: 5. Per germline, CDR1 MGHDK and CDR2 SYGVNS. The CDR3 extends over 16 amino acids. The CDR3 here is CASSAPDRGRTDTQYF. CDR3 sequence (DNA): TGTGCCAGCAGTGCTCCCGACAGGGGGCGCACAGATACGCAGTATTTT.

This chain joins TRBV25-1 and TRBJ1-2, with 8 bases identical to TRBD1. The CDR3 has 15 residues. Germline CDR1 reads MGHDK; CDR2 reads SYGVNS. J lost 4 bases, V lost 3 bases, and 7 bases had no gene match. CDR3 bases: TGTGCCAGCAGTGACCCTGGACAGGGTCCCTATGGCTACACCTTC. This encodes CASSDPGQGPYGYTF.

The rearrangement links TRBV2 to TRBJ2-3, with 8 bases lining up with TRBD1. The CDR3 extends over 15 amino acids. The germline gives CDR1 SNHLY, CDR2 FYNNEI. The V gene end was trimmed by 5 bases and the J gene end by 2 bases; junction bases not matched to a gene: 6. The CDR3 region is CASSTDRAATDTQYF. CDR3 DNA: TGTGCCAGCAGTACGGACAGGGCCGCCACAGATACGCAGTATTTT.

The V call is TRBV4-1, the J call TRBJ2-5; 14 nucleotides line up with TRBD2. Germline V gene data show CDR1 as MGHRA and CDR2 as YSYEKL. Unmatched junction bases numbered 14, after V lost 3 bases and J lost 5 bases. The CDR3 is made up of 19 amino acids. The CDR3 region is CASSQMGLAGVSDGETQYF. The CDR3 nucleotides are TGCGCCAGCAGCCAGATGGGACTAGCGGGAGTTTCGGACGGGGAGACCCAGTACTTC.

The J gene is TRBJ1-4, the V gene TRBV7-9; 8 nucleotides agree with TRBD1. After removal of 5 bases from V and 3 bases from J, the junction contained 14 bases not matched to a gene. CDR1 is SEHNR, CDR2 FQNEAQ, per germline (reference sequence). CDR3 size: 18 residues. The CDR3 loop is CASSTVGQGLPSNEKLFF. The CDR3 bases are TGTGCCAGCAGCACCGTAGGACAGGGCCTCCCGTCTAATGAAAAACTGTTTTTT. The entire variable domain, with the rest obtained from reference TRBV7-9 and TRBJ1-4, is as follows: DTGVSQNPRHKITKRGQNVTFRCDPISEHNRLYWYRQTLGQGPEFLTYFQNEAQLEKSRLLSDRFSAERPKGSFSTLEIQRTEQGDSAMYLCASSTVGQGLPSNEKLFFGSGTQLSVL.

This clone was detected only a few times. The chain links TRBV11-3 to TRBJ1-1; D gene unclear. Deletions cut 4 bases from V and 2 bases from J, with 8 bases between. The CDR3 totals 13 residues. Germline-derived CDR1 and CDR2 are SGHNT and YENEEA. CDR3 sequence: CASSSGRNTEAFF. CDR3 bases: TGTGCCAGCAGCTCCGGGAGAAACACTGAAGCTTTCTTT.

V usage is TRBV7-9 and J usage is TRBJ2-2, with 8 bases matching TRBD1. The V and J ends lost 3 bases and 4 bases, in that order; junction bases with no gene match: 7. This CDR3 is 16 amino acids long. Germline CDR1 and CDR2: SEHNR and FQNEAQ (reference sequence). CDR3 DNA: TGTGCCAGCAGCTTCCCCGGGACAGGACTCACCGGGGAGCTGTTTTTT. It translates to CASSFPGTGLTGELFF.